This TCR beta chain was identified during a study of CD8 T cells in Susac syndrome. Findings of the study overall: Among active patients and in TEMRA cells, CD8+ clonal expansion in Susac reached its peak. In its TCR sequencing and HLA analysis, the study acknowledged that the number of individuals was relatively small.

RNA amounts of 0.5 to 1 ug underwent reverse transcription with random hexamers. TCRdb recomputed calls from the immunoSEQ multiplex PCR reads with MiXCR, one row per CDR3 protein. Of approximately 80,000 distinct CDR3 sequences listed, roughly 94% are singletons. Germline V gene sequence: CDR1 DFQATT, CDR2 SNEGSKA (reference sequence). The J segment lost 3 bases and the V segment lost 6 bases, leaving 4 bases of the junction unmatched. This CDR3 contains 13 residues. This clonotype was found once. Its antigen is not known. Negative isolation yielded the CD8+ and CD4+ T cells, while FACS enriched the TEMRA cells.

This clonotype was sampled from a human donor with Susac syndrome. Sequencing input: CD8+ T cells from PBMCs. This sequence joins TRBV20-1 and TRBJ1-5, with 8 bases aligning to TRBD1. Here the CDR3 DNA reads TGCAGTGCACTGGACAGGGACAATCAGCCCCAGCATTTT. It is translated as CSALDRDNQPQHF.